This TCR beta chain emerged from a study of cytomegalovirus exposure and HLA in healthy donors. Overall study: As released early, the data held some 85 million unique TCRs from HLA-typed donors. Regarding the study as a whole: Most subjects had HLA-A and HLA-B alleles reportedly predicted accurately by TCR beta sequences. When analyzed later, a missense DCLRE1C variant was found to be linked to TCR beta V- and J-gene trimming. Associated with cytomegalovirus, according to the listing, were around 160 TCR beta chains.

Turning to this clone: Its specificity is not known.

Both 60 Vbeta primers and 13 Jbeta primers went into the PCR. Here immunoSEQ multiplex PCR was the method, and the copy in TCRdb shows in-frame clones only, minus some. The sample has approximately 59,000 clones, 60% to 80% seen once. Germline V lookup: CDR1 SGHDT, CDR2 YYEEEE. CDR3 length: 14 residues. Between the trimmed V and J ends, which lost 5 bases and 2 bases, there was a span of 14 bases. The chain has TRBV5-6 and TRBJ2-7, with TRBD1 as a possible D gene (5 bases). This clonotype was sampled from a girl aged 10-17 years in good health and CMV-seropositive. Sequences were obtained from PBMCs. The CDR3 DNA reads TGTGCCAGCAGAAAGACAGACCATACCTACGAGCAGTACTTC. The encoded protein is CASRKTDHTYEQYF.